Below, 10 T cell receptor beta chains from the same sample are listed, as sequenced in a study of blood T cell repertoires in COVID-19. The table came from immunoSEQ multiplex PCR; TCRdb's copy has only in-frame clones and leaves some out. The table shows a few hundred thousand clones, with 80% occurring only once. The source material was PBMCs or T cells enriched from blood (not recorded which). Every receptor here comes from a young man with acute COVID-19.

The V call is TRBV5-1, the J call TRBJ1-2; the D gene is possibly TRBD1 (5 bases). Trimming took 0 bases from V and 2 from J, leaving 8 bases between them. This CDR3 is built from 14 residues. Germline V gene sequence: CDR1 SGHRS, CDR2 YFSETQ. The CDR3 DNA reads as TGCGCCAGCAGCTTGGTGTCAGGGAACTATGGCTACACCTTC. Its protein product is CASSLVSGNYGYTF.

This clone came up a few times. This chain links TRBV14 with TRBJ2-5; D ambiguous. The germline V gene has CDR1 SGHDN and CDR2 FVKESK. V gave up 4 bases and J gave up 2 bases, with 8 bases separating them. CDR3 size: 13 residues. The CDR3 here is CASSRRVQETQYF. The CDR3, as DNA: TGTGCCAGCAGCCGGAGAGTACAAGAGACCCAGTACTTC.

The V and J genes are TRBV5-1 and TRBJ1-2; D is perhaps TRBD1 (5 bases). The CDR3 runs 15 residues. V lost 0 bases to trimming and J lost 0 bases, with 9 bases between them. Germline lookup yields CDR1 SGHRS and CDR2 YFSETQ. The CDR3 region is CASSLEQASNYGYTF. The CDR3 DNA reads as TGCGCCAGCAGCTTGGAACAGGCCTCTAACTATGGCTACACCTTC.

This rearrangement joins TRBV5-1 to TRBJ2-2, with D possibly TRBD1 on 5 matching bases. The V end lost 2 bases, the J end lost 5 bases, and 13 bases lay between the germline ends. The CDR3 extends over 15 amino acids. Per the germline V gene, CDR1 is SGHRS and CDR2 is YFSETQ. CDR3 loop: CASSLTQGRTGELFF. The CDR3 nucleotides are TGCGCCAGCAGCTTAACGCAGGGTAGGACCGGGGAGCTGTTTTTT.

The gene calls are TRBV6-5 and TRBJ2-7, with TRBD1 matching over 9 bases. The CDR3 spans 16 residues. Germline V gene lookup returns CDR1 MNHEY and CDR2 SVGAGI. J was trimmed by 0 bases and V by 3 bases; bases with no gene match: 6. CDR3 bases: TGTGCCAGCAGTTATTGGGGGGACAGGGACTCCTACGAGCAGTACTTC. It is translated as CASSYWGDRDSYEQYF.

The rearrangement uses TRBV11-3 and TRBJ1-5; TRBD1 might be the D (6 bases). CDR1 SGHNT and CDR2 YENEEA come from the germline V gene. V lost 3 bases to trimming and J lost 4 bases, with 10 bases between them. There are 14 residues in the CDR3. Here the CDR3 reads CASSFWTANQPQHF. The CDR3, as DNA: TGTGCCAGCAGCTTCTGGACAGCTAATCAGCCCCAGCATTTT.

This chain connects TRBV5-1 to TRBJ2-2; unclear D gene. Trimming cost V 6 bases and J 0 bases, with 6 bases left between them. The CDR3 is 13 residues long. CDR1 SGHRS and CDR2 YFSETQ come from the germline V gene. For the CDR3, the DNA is TGCGCCAGCATAGCCTCGAACACCGGGGAGCTGTTTTTT. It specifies CASIASNTGELFF.

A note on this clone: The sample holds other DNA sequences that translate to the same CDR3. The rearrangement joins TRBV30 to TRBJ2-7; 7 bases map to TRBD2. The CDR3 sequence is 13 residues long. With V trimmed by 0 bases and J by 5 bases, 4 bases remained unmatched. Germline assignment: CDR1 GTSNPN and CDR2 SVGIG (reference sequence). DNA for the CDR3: TGTGCCTGGAGTGTCAGGCGGGGGAACGAGCAGTACTTC. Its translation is CAWSVRRGNEQYF.

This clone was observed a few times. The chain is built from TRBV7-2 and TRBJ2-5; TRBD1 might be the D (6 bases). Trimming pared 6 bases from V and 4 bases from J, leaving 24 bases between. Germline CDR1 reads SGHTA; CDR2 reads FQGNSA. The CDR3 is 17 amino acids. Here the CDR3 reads CASRKGGPGERGETQYF. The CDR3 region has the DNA TGTGCCAGCAGAAAAGGCGGCCCAGGGGAACGAGGAGAGACCCAGTACTTC.

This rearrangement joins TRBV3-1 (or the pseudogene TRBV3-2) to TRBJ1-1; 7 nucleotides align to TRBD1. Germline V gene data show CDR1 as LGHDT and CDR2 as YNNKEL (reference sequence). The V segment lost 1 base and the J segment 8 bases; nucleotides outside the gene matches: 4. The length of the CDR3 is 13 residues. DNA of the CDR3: TGTGCCAGCAGCCAAGTAGGGGGCCAGGAAGCTTTCTTT. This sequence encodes CASSQVGGQEAFF.